Presented here are 30 T cell receptor beta chains from one specimen sequenced in a study of spatial heterogeneity in lung cancer. Time point described: sample taken at primary tumor resection. No antigen is known for these receptors. TCRdb processed the 5' RACE reads anew with MiXCR; each CDR3 protein has one entry. This sample has fewer than 20,000 distinct CDR3 sequences, with almost 6% found just once. Study outcomes and limitations: In tumors, expanded intratumoral alpha and beta TCR counts tracked mutation counts.

The sequencing used lung tumor tissue, collected at surgery. The receptors here all came from a female donor with early-stage non-small cell lung cancer.

This clonotype was seen ten or more times. The library was built for alpha chains, so this beta chain is an off-target read and its size means little. The chain carries TRBV20-1 and TRBJ2-4; the match to TRBD1 covers 8 bases. Germline V gene data show CDR1 as DFQATT and CDR2 as SNEGSKA (reference sequence). This CDR3 region has 14 residues. V gave up 3 bases and J gave up 0 bases; unmatched junction bases: 1. The CDR3: CSASRGLAKNIQYF. As DNA, the CDR3 is TGCAGTGCTAGCAGGGGGCTAGCCAAAAACATTCAGTACTTC.

In regard to this clonotype: This beta chain is a stray read from a library made for alpha chains; its abundance is not meaningful. The chain has TRBV7-6 and TRBJ2-1; 12 nucleotides match TRBD2. J lost 4 bases, V lost 5 bases, and 6 bases had no gene match. This CDR3 spans 16 amino acids. Germline V CDR1 and CDR2: SGHVS, FNYEAQ. The CDR3 sequence is CASSPLLAGGYNEQFF. The CDR3 DNA is TGTGCCAGCAGCCCCCTCCTAGCGGGAGGGTACAATGAGCAGTTCTTC.

On this clonotype itself: Since the library was made to target alpha chains, this beta chain is a stray read and its abundance is not meaningful. The rearrangement joins TRBV12-3 or TRBV12-4 to TRBJ2-4; no reliable D call. This CDR3 is 13 amino acids long. Trimming removed 2 bases at V and 7 bases at J, with 9 bases between. CDR3 coding DNA: TGTGCCAGCAGTTTACGGAGTACCAACATTCAGTACTTC. It is translated as CASSLRSTNIQYF.

This clonotype showed up many times. This beta chain is an unintended read in a library built for alpha chains; its size means little. The rearrangement links TRBV7-2 to TRBJ2-1, with D tentatively TRBD1 (6 bases). Trimming took 10 bases from V and 2 from J, leaving 12 bases between them. Per germline, CDR1 SGHTA and CDR2 FQGNSA. This CDR3 is built from 13 residues. This CDR3 reads CATRPGAYNEQFF. DNA for the CDR3: TGTGCCACGAGGCCAGGGGCCTACAATGAGCAGTTCTTC.

This clonotype was seen at least ten times. For a library built for alpha chains, this beta chain is a stray read; little rests on its size. The genes are TRBV6-1 and TRBJ2-2; D may be TRBD2 (6 bases). The germline V gene encodes CDR1 MNHNS and CDR2 SASEGT. Deletions cut 7 bases from V and 6 bases from J, with 18 bases between. This CDR3 contains 15 residues. This CDR3 reads CASNLLGRPSGELFF. CDR3 bases: TGTGCCAGCAACTTATTAGGGAGGCCCTCCGGGGAGCTGTTTTTT.

This clonotype has ten or more counts. Since the library was made to target alpha chains, this beta chain is a stray read and its abundance is not meaningful. J is TRBJ1-3 and V is TRBV6-1; D is ambiguous. Trimming removed 2 bases from V and 2 bases from J, with 7 bases in between. The CDR3 extends over 14 amino acids. The germline CDR1 and CDR2 sequences are MNHNS and SASEGT. In nucleotides, the CDR3 is TGTGCCAGCAGTGAATCGACACCTGGAAACACCATATATTTT. Protein sequence: CASSESTPGNTIYF.

This clonotype was counted ten times or more. This beta chain slipped into a library made for alpha chains as a stray read, so its size is not meaningful. This sequence joins TRBV27 and TRBJ2-2; D gene unclear. The CDR3 is made up of 15 amino acids. CDR1 and CDR2 (germline): MNHEY, SMNVEV (reference sequence). V gave up 7 bases and J gave up 6 bases, with 18 bases separating them. Here the CDR3 DNA reads TGTGCCAGCACCGTAGGCCCTAGTAAGGCCGGGGAGCTGTTTTTT. Translated: CASTVGPSKAGELFF.

This clonotype was seen many times. This beta chain is an off-target read within a library intended for alpha chains, so its frequency means little. V gene TRBV4-2 combines with J gene TRBJ1-4; 7 bases are a match to TRBD1. Germline V CDR1 and CDR2: LGHNA, YNFKEQ. This CDR3 region has 16 residues. Germline trimming cut 0 bases from V and 11 bases from J; bases unmatched to any gene: 12. As DNA, the CDR3 is TGTGCCAGCAGCCAAGATACAGGGGAAGGCGAGATTAAACTGTTTTTT. Protein product: CASSQDTGEGEIKLFF.

This clonotype was detected ten times or more. This beta chain represents an off-target read in a library built for alpha chains; its size is of limited meaning. This chain uses TRBV29-1 with TRBJ2-1, with TRBD2 matching 8 bases. Germline V lookup: CDR1 SQVTM, CDR2 ANQGSEA. The trim removed 5 bases at V and 6 bases at J, leaving 9 bases unmatched. This CDR3 contains 14 residues. CDR3 in amino acids: CSVNPVGRGNEQFF. CDR3 DNA sequence: TGCAGCGTTAACCCTGTCGGGAGGGGCAATGAGCAGTTCTTC.

This clonotype appeared many times. This beta chain represents an off-target read in a library built for alpha chains; its size is of limited meaning. The chain combines TRBV6-6 with TRBJ1-3; 11 bases match TRBD1. Per germline, CDR1 MNHNY and CDR2 SVGAGI (reference sequence). V shed 5 bases and J 2 bases; nucleotides not matched to a gene: 2. The CDR3 consists of 15 residues. In DNA, the CDR3 is TGTGCCAGCAGTGGGACAGGGGGGGCTGGAAACACCATATATTTT. Translating it yields CASSGTGGAGNTIYF.

This clonotype has a count of ten or more. A library prepared for alpha chains yielded this beta chain as an off-target read; its size is of little meaning. The V call is TRBV20-1, the J call TRBJ2-3; 8 nucleotides line up with TRBD2. V lost 6 bases and J lost 2; bases outside the gene matches: 10. The CDR3 extends over 15 amino acids. Looked up from germline, CDR1 is DFQATT and CDR2 is SNEGSKA (reference sequence). CDR3 bases: TGCAGTGCACAGCCGGGACTAGGTTCCACAGATACGCAGTATTTT. Translated, it gives CSAQPGLGSTDTQYF.

This clonotype was observed at least ten times. The library was designed around alpha chains, so this beta chain is a stray read whose abundance carries little weight. The V gene is TRBV9, the J gene TRBJ1-1; weak D call: TRBD1 (5 bases). With 0 bases removed from V and 10 bases from J, the gap between germline ends came to 19 bases. Germline-derived CDR1 and CDR2 are SGDLS and YYNGEE. This CDR3 comprises 15 residues. The CDR3 loop is CASSVVGAGSSRAFF. CDR3 bases: TGTGCCAGCAGCGTAGTTGGGGCAGGGTCGAGTAGAGCTTTCTTT.

This clonotype was seen ten or more times. Since it is a stray read in a library aimed at alpha chains, this beta chain has a size that is not meaningful. The V call is TRBV29-1, the J call TRBJ1-1, with TRBD1 as a possible D gene (6 bases). The CDR3 totals 12 residues. The V gene lost 6 bases and the J gene lost 2 bases, with 10 bases spanning the gap. Per germline, CDR1 SQVTM and CDR2 ANQGSEA. The CDR3 region is CSVMDRNTEAFF. CDR3 DNA: TGCAGCGTAATGGACAGAAACACTGAAGCTTTCTTT.

In its sample, this clonotype was seen a few times. The library was built for alpha chains, so this beta chain is an off-target read and its size means little. The V call is TRBV27, the J call TRBJ2-1; TRBD2 aligns across 15 bases. The CDR3 sequence is 14 residues long. J gave up 9 bases and V 7 bases, and 4 bases lay outside the gene matches. Germline CDR1 and CDR2: MNHEY and SMNVEV (reference sequence). In DNA, the CDR3 is TGTGCCAGCACCGGACTAGCGGGAGGGAGTGAGCAGTTCTTC. It is translated as CASTGLAGGSEQFF.

Ten or more counts support this clonotype. The library was built for alpha chains, so this beta chain is an off-target read and its size means little. V usage is TRBV7-8 and J usage is TRBJ1-5; D perhaps matches TRBD1 (6 bases). The CDR3 spans 15 residues. Germline CDR1 SGHVS, CDR2 FQNEAQ. Trimming shortened V by 2 bases and J by 7 bases, and 15 bases separated the two germline ends. The CDR3 region is CASSLNHRDTQPQHF. The CDR3 DNA reads as TGTGCCAGCAGCTTAAACCACAGGGACACGCAGCCCCAGCATTTT.

The table lists this clonotype with many counts. A library made for alpha chains picked up this beta chain off target, so its size means little. V is TRBV7-2 and J is TRBJ1-2, with D possibly matching TRBD1 (6 bases). Germline V gene lookup returns CDR1 SGHTA and CDR2 FQGNSA. The CDR3 sequence is 16 residues long. Trimming pared 4 bases from V and 5 bases from J, leaving 20 bases between. CDR3 region: CASSYRPGDSGYGYTF. CDR3 sequence (DNA): TGTGCCAGCAGCTACCGGCCAGGGGATTCGGGATATGGCTACACCTTC.

In this sample, this clonotype turned up many times. Because the library targeted alpha chains, this beta chain is an off-target read whose size means little. This chain connects TRBV28 to TRBJ2-1; TRBD1 agrees at 9 bases. The V gene end was trimmed by 6 bases and the J gene end by 8 bases; junction bases not matched to a gene: 17. The CDR3 contains 17 residues. Per the germline V gene, CDR1 is MDHEN and CDR2 is SYDVKM. The CDR3 region is CASRFLYSGTGSDEQFF. The CDR3 bases are TGTGCCAGCAGGTTTCTCTACTCAGGGACAGGGTCCGATGAGCAGTTCTTC.

This clonotype has a count of ten or more. This beta chain represents an off-target read in a library built for alpha chains; its size is of limited meaning. V is TRBV7-2 and J is TRBJ1-3; D remains unclear. The germline CDR1 and CDR2 sequences are SGHTA and FQGNSA. The germline V and J ends were trimmed by 1 base and 0 bases, with 7 bases remaining between them. This CDR3 is 15 amino acids long. The CDR3 here is CASSLVANSGNTIYF. CDR3 sequence (DNA): TGTGCCAGCAGCTTAGTTGCAAACTCTGGAAACACCATATATTTT.

This clonotype was seen a handful of times. The library was designed around alpha chains, so this beta chain is a stray read whose abundance carries little weight. The chain has TRBV5-1 and TRBJ2-1; a weak D match, TRBD2 (5 bases). Trimming took 0 bases from V and 2 from J, leaving 12 bases between them. The germline V gene encodes CDR1 SGHRS and CDR2 YFSETQ. The CDR3 runs 16 residues. CDR3 loop: CASSLDRGSPYNEQFF. The CDR3 nucleotides read TGCGCCAGCAGCTTGGATCGGGGTTCTCCCTACAATGAGCAGTTCTTC.

As to this clonotype: This beta chain is an off-target read within a library intended for alpha chains, so its frequency means little. The chain couples TRBV3-1 to TRBJ1-2; D is unclear. Germline lookup yields CDR1 LGHDT and CDR2 YNNKEL (reference sequence). This CDR3 is 14 amino acids long. Between the trimmed V and J ends, which lost 4 bases and 8 bases, there was a span of 17 bases. CDR3 DNA: TGTGCCAGCAGCCCCCTGGCGAGTGAGGGAGGCTACACCTTC. Protein product: CASSPLASEGGYTF.

As to this clonotype: This beta chain is an unintended read in a library built for alpha chains; its size means little. This chain connects TRBV18 to TRBJ2-3, with TRBD2 identical over 12 bases. CDR3 size: 16 residues. V lost 3 bases and J lost 4; bases outside the gene matches: 5. Germline V gene lookup returns CDR1 KGHSH and CDR2 LQKENI. CDR3 sequence reads: CASSPLRLAGADTQYF. CDR3 nucleotides: TGTGCCAGCTCACCGCTCCGACTAGCGGGAGCAGATACGCAGTATTTT. Looking up the rest from reference TRBV18 and TRBJ2-3 gives the full variable domain: NAGVMQNPRHLVRRRGQEARLRCSPMKGHSHVYWYRQLPEEGLKFMVYLQKENIIDESGMPKERFSAEFPKEGPSILRIQQVVRGDSAAYFCASSPLRLAGADTQYFGPGTRLTVL.

This clonotype was picked up a small number of times. This beta chain represents an off-target read in a library built for alpha chains; its size is of limited meaning. The chain is built from TRBV11-2 and TRBJ2-7; D ambiguous. Trimming took off 5 bases at V and 4 bases at J, with 9 bases between the two ends. The CDR3 consists of 12 residues. Germline CDR1 SGHAT, CDR2 FQNNGV. This chain's CDR3 is CASSRWEYEQYF. DNA of the CDR3: TGTGCCAGCAGCCGCTGGGAATACGAGCAGTACTTC.

This clonotype showed up many times. Little can be read into the size of this beta chain, an off-target read in a library designed for alpha chains. J is TRBJ1-2 and V is TRBV5-1, with 7 nucleotides matching TRBD1. Germline CDR1 is SGHRS and CDR2 is YFSETQ. Germline trimming cut 3 bases from V and 5 bases from J; bases unmatched to any gene: 7. The CDR3 is 14 amino acids. CDR3 DNA: TGCGCCAGCAGCTCACCAGGGGGACGGTATGGCTACACCTTC. Residues: CASSSPGGRYGYTF.

In this sample, this clonotype turned up many times. A library made for alpha chains picked up this beta chain off target, so its size means little. The chain is built from TRBV20-1 and TRBJ2-2, with D possibly TRBD2 on 6 matching bases. The CDR3 runs 16 residues. Germline-derived CDR1 and CDR2 are DFQATT and SNEGSKA (reference sequence). The V end was cut by 0 bases, the J end by 6 bases, with 17 bases between. DNA of the CDR3: TGCAGTGCTAGAGATGCCGGGAGTGTGTCCGCCGGGGAGCTGTTTTTT. This encodes CSARDAGSVSAGELFF.

This clonotype was seen many times. This CDR3 fails to terminate in the conserved phenylalanine or tryptophan, so it likely reflects a read error. The DNA is left out, because the CDR3 cannot be placed on it with certainty; the CDR3 is given as TCRdb lists it. This beta chain is an unintended read in a library built for alpha chains; its size means little. This chain links TRBV7-8 with TRBJ2-5; the D segment call TRBD1 is taken from the table without a DNA check. Germline CDR1 is SGHVS and CDR2 is FQNEAQ. The CDR3 has 11 amino acids, counting both end residues. Here the CDR3 reads CASSKGQGFFL.

By share, this clonotype counts as medium-sized. This beta chain is an unintended read in a library built for alpha chains; its size means little. This chain uses TRBV6-6 with TRBJ2-7; TRBD1 aligns across 8 bases. The CDR3 is made up of 14 amino acids. The ends lost 0 bases at V and 4 bases at J; junction bases unmatched: 2. From germline, CDR1 is MNHNY and CDR2 SVGAGI (reference sequence). The CDR3 spells CASSYSNRGYEQYF. The CDR3 bases are TGTGCCAGCAGTTACTCTAACAGGGGGTACGAGCAGTACTTC.

This clonotype has at least ten counts. For a library built for alpha chains, this beta chain is a stray read; little rests on its size. V usage is TRBV9 and J usage is TRBJ2-7; TRBD2 matches 13 bases. V shed 3 bases, J shed 5 bases, and the junction held 8 bases outside the gene matches. Germline lookup yields CDR1 SGDLS and CDR2 YYNGEE. CDR3 size: 16 residues. The CDR3 DNA follows: TGTGCCAGCAGCGCCGGACTAGCGGGAGTCATCCACGAGCAGTACTTC. Its protein product is CASSAGLAGVIHEQYF.

There are many counts of this clonotype. This beta chain is off target for a library built for alpha chains, so its abundance means little. The chain carries TRBV10-3 and TRBJ2-3, with D maybe TRBD1 (5 bases). CDR3 length: 12 amino acids. Per germline, CDR1 ENHRY and CDR2 SYGVKD. The ends were cut back, 4 bases at V and 6 bases at J, with 8 bases in the middle. The CDR3 spells CAISVKGDTQYF. The CDR3 DNA follows: TGTGCCATCAGTGTAAAGGGGGATACGCAGTATTTT.

At least ten counts were recorded for this clonotype. Being off target in a library aimed at alpha chains, this beta chain has a size of little meaning. The V and J genes are TRBV6-6 and TRBJ1-1; D ambiguous. The CDR3 consists of 12 residues. Trimming removed 4 bases from V and 11 bases from J, with 14 bases in between. CDR1 and CDR2 (germline): MNHNY, SVGAGI (reference sequence). CDR3: CASSSRTLRAFF. CDR3 in DNA: TGTGCCAGCAGTTCCCGGACGTTGAGGGCTTTCTTT.

Notes on this clonotype: This beta chain turned up in a library designed for alpha chains; as an off-target read, its abundance says little. The rearrangement uses TRBV2 and TRBJ1-1; 7 bases map to TRBD1. Germline CDR1 and CDR2: SNHLY and FYNNEI. The CDR3 extends over 14 amino acids. Trimming cost V 6 bases and J 1 base; bases outside gene matches: 5. The CDR3 reads CASRERTGNTEAFF. The CDR3 DNA sequence: TGTGCCAGCAGGGAAAGGACAGGGAACACTGAAGCTTTCTTT.